The source of this TCR beta chain is a study of OX40 agonist ivuxolimab in advanced cancers. Looking at the study overall: Patients were dosed intravenously with ivuxolimab at 0.01 to 10 mg/kg every 2 weeks. Dose-escalation subjects each had hepatocellular carcinoma, melanoma, renal cell or head and neck cancer. Having had anti-PD-1, anti-PD-L1 or anti-CTLA-4 therapy before was allowed, and roughly 40% had some. Study-wide results and caveats: Those patients achieving a partial response at 0.1-3.0 mg/kg showed among the lowest clonal expansion.

Germline V gene data show CDR1 as LNHNV and CDR2 as YYDKDF (reference sequence). CDR3 length equals 14 residues. Between the trimmed V and J ends, which lost 1 base and 7 bases, there was a span of 13 bases. On this clone: Its antigen is not identified.

Here immunoSEQ multiplex PCR was the method, and the copy in TCRdb shows in-frame clones only, minus some. The data contain about 77,000 clones, just over 90% of them seen just once; the ten biggest clones take up roughly 4.9%. The source of this sequence is an adult with an advanced solid tumor such as melanoma, head and neck, liver or kidney cancer. The chain has TRBV15 and TRBJ1-2, with D perhaps matching TRBD1 (6 bases). Source: CD4+ or CD8+ T cells sorted from blood, taken in a trial of the OX40 agonist ivuxolimab. DNA for the CDR3: TGTGCCACCAGCAGAGCCGGGACAACCCGTGGCTACACCTTC. Its protein is CATSRAGTTRGYTF.